This T cell receptor (beta chain) appears in the sequencing data of a study of identical twins. Study-wide findings and caveats: The models gave estimates that fell short of the out-of-frame TCR alpha sharing seen in monozygotic twins.

TCRdb recomputed calls from the 5' RACE reads with MiXCR, one row per CDR3 protein. In the table there are about 280,000 distinct CDR3 sequences, more than 6.5% of which are singletons. A word on this clonotype: Its target is not known.

The same data also went into a second study, on yellow fever vaccine responses in identical twins.

Sequenced: memory (CD45RO+) T cells sorted from blood. The receptor's source is a woman aged 18-29 years in good health.

CDR3 amino acids: CASSYSGREQFF. Written as DNA, the CDR3 is TGTGCCAGCAGTTACTCTGGCCGAGAGCAGTTCTTC. The chain is built from TRBV6-5 and TRBJ2-1; no firm D call. This CDR3 comprises 12 residues. The V and J ends lost 0 bases and 10 bases respectively, with 7 bases between them. In germline, CDR1 is MNHEY, CDR2 SVGAGI.